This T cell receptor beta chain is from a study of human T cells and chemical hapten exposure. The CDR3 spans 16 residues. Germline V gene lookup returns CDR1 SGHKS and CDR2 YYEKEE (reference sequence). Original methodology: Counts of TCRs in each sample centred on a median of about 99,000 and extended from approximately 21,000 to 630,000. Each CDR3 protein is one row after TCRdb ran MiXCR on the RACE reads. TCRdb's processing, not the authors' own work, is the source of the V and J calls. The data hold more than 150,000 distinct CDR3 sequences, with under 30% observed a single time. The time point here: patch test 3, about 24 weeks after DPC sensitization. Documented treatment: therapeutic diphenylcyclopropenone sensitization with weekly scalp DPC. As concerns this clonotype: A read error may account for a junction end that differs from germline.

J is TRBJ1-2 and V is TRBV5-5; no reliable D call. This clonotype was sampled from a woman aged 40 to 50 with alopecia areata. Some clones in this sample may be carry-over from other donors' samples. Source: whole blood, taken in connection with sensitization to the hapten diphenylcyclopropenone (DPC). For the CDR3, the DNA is TGTGCCAGCAGTTTGGCCCCTGGGAACAGTAACTATGGCTACACCTTC. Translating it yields CASSLAPGNSNYGYTF.